This T cell receptor beta chain stems from a study of blood T cell repertoires in COVID-19. Overall study: Specimens from acute and convalescent COVID-19 originated in the United States, Italy and Spain.

Trimming took 6 bases from V and 8 from J, leaving 11 bases between them. CDR1 and CDR2 (germline): DFQATT, SNEGSKA (reference sequence). This CDR3 is 11 amino acids long. Methods used by the authors: From reference gene primer amplification, estimates of nucleated cell counts were derived. Sequenced by immunoSEQ multiplex PCR; TCRdb stores in-frame clones only, minus some. D and trimming come from the DNA, and the V and J calls and clone size come from that table. Of some 350,000 clones listed, 80% to 90% are singletons. While infection was still active, Seattle patients were enrolled and then followed longitudinally.

This TCR came from a woman aged 45-60 years with COVID-19, enrolled during active disease. The chain uses TRBV20-1 and TRBJ1-3, with D tentatively TRBD1 (5 bases). Sequenced input: peripheral blood. CDR3 DNA sequence: TGCAGTGCCGAGACGGGGGACACCATATATTTT. It translates to CSAETGDTIYF.